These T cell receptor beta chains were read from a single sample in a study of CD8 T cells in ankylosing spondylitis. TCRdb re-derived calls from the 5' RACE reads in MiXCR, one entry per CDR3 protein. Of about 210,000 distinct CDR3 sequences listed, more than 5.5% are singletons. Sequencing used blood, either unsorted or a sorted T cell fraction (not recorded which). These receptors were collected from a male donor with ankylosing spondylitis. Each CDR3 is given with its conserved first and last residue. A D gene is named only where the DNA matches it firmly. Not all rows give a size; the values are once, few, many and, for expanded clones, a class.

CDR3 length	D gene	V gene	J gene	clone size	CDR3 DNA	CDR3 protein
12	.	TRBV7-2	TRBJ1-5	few	TGTGCCAGCAGCCCGGCGGGCCAGCCCCAGCATTTT	CASSPAGQPQHF
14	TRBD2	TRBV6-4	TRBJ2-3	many	TGTGCCAGCAGTGACGGACTAGCGACAGATACGCAGTATTTT	CASSDGLATDTQYF
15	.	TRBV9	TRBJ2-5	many	TGTGCCAGCAGCTCCCGGGACCGGCTACAAGAGACCCAGTACTTC	CASSSRDRLQETQYF
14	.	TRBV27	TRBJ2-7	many	TGTGCCAGCAGTTCACGAGGCTATCTGGACGAGCAGTACTTC	CASSSRGYLDEQYF
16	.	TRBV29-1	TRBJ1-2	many	TGCAGCGTTCCGCACTACGGGACACCGGGGCTCTATGGCTACACCTTC	CSVPHYGTPGLYGYTF
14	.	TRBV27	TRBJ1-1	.	TGTGCCAGCAGTTTTGTCGAGGGTACCACTGAAGCTTTCTTT	CASSFVEGTTEAFF
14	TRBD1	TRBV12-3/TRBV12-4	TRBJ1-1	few	TGTGCCAGCAGTTTGAACAGGGGATCGACTGAAGCTTTCTTT	CASSLNRGSTEAFF
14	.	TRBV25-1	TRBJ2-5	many	TGTGCCAGCAGTGAATATGGAGGCAAAGAGACCCAGTACTTC	CASSEYGGKETQYF
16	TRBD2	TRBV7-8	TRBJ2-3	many	TGTGCCAGCAGCGGACTAGCGGGATTTGCCACAGATACGCAGTATTTT	CASSGLAGFATDTQYF
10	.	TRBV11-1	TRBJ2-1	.	TGTGCCAGCAGCTCCTTTGAGCAGTTCTTC	CASSSFEQFF
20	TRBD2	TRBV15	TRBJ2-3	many	TGTGCCACCAGCAGTAGTCTAGGGGTGCGAGGACTAGCGGACACAGATACGCAGTATTTT	CATSSSLGVRGLADTDTQYF
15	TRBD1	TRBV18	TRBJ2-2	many	TGTGCCAGCTCATCTACAGGGGGAGTCACCGGGGAGCTGTTTTTT	CASSSTGGVTGELFF
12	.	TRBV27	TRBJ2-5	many	TGTGCCAGCGGGAACTGGAGGGAGACCCAGTACTTC	CASGNWRETQYF
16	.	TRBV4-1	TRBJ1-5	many	TGCGCCAGCAGCCAAGATTATCGGGATAGCAATCAGCCCCAGCATTTT	CASSQDYRDSNQPQHF
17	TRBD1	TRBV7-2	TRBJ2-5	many	TGTGCCAGCAGTTACGTTACCTACGGGACAGCCCAAGAGACCCAGTACTTC	CASSYVTYGTAQETQYF
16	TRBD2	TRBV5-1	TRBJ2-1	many	TGCGCCAGCAGCTTGTTGCCCGGGAGGGCCAGGTATGAGCAGTTCTTC	CASSLLPGRARYEQFF
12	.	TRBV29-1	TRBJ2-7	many	TGCAGCGTTGAGGAGGAAACCTACGAGCAGTACTTC	CSVEEETYEQYF
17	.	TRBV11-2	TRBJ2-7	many	TGTGCCAGCAGCTTACTTCGGACCCTTTCCGCGGGCGGTGAGCAGTACTTC	CASSLLRTLSAGGEQYF
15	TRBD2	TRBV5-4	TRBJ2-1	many	TGTGCCAGCAGCTTTAGGAGCGGGAGTTACAATGAGCAGTTCTTC	CASSFRSGSYNEQFF
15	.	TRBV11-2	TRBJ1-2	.	TGTGCCAGCAGCTTAGATGGGGCGGGGAACTATGGCTACACCTTC	CASSLDGAGNYGYTF
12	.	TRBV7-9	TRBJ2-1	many	TGTGCCAGCAGCCCCGGGTTAAATGAGCAGTTCTTC	CASSPGLNEQFF
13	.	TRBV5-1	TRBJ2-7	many	TGCGCCAGCAGCTTGGGTTCAGGGACCGAGCAGTACTTC	CASSLGSGTEQYF
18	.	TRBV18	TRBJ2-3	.	TGTGCCAGCTCCCGTTACCACGTACCGGGAACTAGCACAGATACGCAGTATTTT	CASSRYHVPGTSTDTQYF
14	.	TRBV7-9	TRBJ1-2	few	TGTGCCAGCAGCTTAGGCAGGGGCGCGGATGGCTACACCTTC	CASSLGRGADGYTF
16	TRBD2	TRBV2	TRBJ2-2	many	TGTGCCAGCAGTACCGGGACTAGCGGGATCACCGGGGAGCTGTTTTTT	CASSTGTSGITGELFF
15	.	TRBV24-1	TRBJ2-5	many	TGTGCCACCAGTGATTTTAGAGGGGCGGGGGAGACCCAGTACTTC	CATSDFRGAGETQYF
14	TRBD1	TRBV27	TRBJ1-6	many	TGTGCCAGCAGTTTCCAGGGGGGATGGTCACCCCTCCACTTT	CASSFQGGWSPLHF
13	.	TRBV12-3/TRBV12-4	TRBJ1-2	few	TGTGCCAGCACCTCGCACGGATACTATGGCTACACCTTC	CASTSHGYYGYTF
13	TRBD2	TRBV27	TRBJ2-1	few	TGTGCCAGCAGAAGACTAGCCGAGCCTGAGCAGTTCTTC	CASRRLAEPEQFF
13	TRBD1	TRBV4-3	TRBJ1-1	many	TGCGCCAGCAGCCCAGGGGGGGGCACTGAAGCTTTCTTT	CASSPGGGTEAFF
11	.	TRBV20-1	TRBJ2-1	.	TGCAGTGCCGGAACGTACAATGAGCAGTTCTTC	CSAGTYNEQFF
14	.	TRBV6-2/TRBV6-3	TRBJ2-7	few	TGTGCCAGCAGTTATGGCAGCCTCTCCTACGAGCAGTACTTC	CASSYGSLSYEQYF
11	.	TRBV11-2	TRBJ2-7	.	TGTGCCAGCAGCGGACGATACGAGCAGTACTTC	CASSGRYEQYF